One and the same sample provided the 27 T cell receptor beta chains below, sequenced in a study of persistence of HIV-infected CD4 T cells. The stimulus was an HIV-1 Gag 15-mer peptide pool, 0.9 to 1 ug/peptide/mL. CD40L-negative CD69-negative CD45RO-high memory CD4+ T cells were sorted as populations depleted of antigen-responding cells. Sequencing used immunoSEQ version 4 in survey mode. The table came from immunoSEQ multiplex PCR; TCRdb's copy has only in-frame clones and leaves some out. Found here are around 35,000 clones, more than 75% of them singletons; the top ten hold 0.97%. The antigens these receptors bind are not known. This specimen was cultured CD4+ T cells from PBMCs, taken from a patient who received antiretroviral therapy. The receptors were gathered from an adult with HIV. The donor label of this sample is uncertain.

The V call is TRBV30, the J call TRBJ1-5; D unclear. V gave up 1 base and J gave up 0 bases, with 7 bases separating them. The germline CDR1 and CDR2 sequences are GTSNPN and SVGIG (reference sequence). The CDR3 consists of 14 residues. CDR3 coding DNA: TGTGCCTGGAGTGGATCAGTTAGCAATCAGCCCCAGCATTTT. Protein: CAWSGSVSNQPQHF.

The V call is TRBV7-3, the J call TRBJ1-2; D is uncertain. This CDR3 has 11 residues. Germline assignment: CDR1 SGHTA and CDR2 FQGTGA. Deletions cut 5 bases from V and 5 bases from J, with 6 bases between. The CDR3 reads CASSGAYGYTF. The CDR3 nucleotides are TGTGCCAGCAGCGGTGCGTATGGCTACACCTTC.

This clone was picked up a small number of times. The rearrangement uses TRBV5-1 and TRBJ2-2; D call uncertain. The V end lost 0 bases, the J end lost 1 base, and 7 bases lay between the germline ends. Germline V CDR1 and CDR2: SGHRS, YFSETQ. The CDR3 runs to 15 residues. This chain's CDR3 is CASSLVFGNTGELFF. CDR3 nucleotides: TGCGCCAGCAGCTTGGTTTTCGGGAACACCGGGGAGCTGTTTTTT.

J is TRBJ1-1 and V is TRBV28; TRBD1 is a possible D gene (6 bases). CDR1 and CDR2 from the germline V gene are MDHEN and SYDVKM. The CDR3 is 14 residues long. V lost 5 bases and J 5 bases, leaving 15 bases between the germline ends. CDR3 residues: CASSPQGWNTEAFF. The CDR3 bases are TGTGCCAGCAGTCCACAGGGATGGAATACTGAAGCTTTCTTT.

V and J are TRBV5-1 and TRBJ1-4; D ambiguous. CDR3 size: 15 residues. CDR1 is SGHRS and CDR2 is YFSETQ in the germline V gene. V was trimmed by 4 bases and J by 3 bases, leaving 13 bases between them. CDR3 nucleotides: TGCGCCAGCAGCCCCAGGACCGCCCCTAATGAAAAACTGTTTTTT. Translated: CASSPRTAPNEKLFF.

The chain has TRBV2 and TRBJ1-5; D gene uncertain. Trimming took off 4 bases at V and 4 bases at J, with 11 bases between the two ends. The V gene's germline CDR1 is SNHLY and CDR2 FYNNEI. The CDR3 consists of 14 residues. The CDR3 is CASSVGRLNQPQHF. In DNA, the CDR3 is TGTGCCAGCAGTGTCGGCAGGCTAAATCAGCCCCAGCATTTT.

The chain links TRBV15 to TRBJ1-2, with D unclear. This CDR3 spans 15 amino acids. The V and J ends lost 0 bases and 3 bases respectively, with 11 bases between them. Per the germline V gene, CDR1 is LNHNV and CDR2 is YYDKDF (reference sequence). In DNA form, the CDR3 reads TGTGCCACCAGCAGAGATTTTGAGGGCTACTATGGCTACACCTTC. Its protein product is CATSRDFEGYYGYTF.

The V gene is TRBV5-4, the J gene TRBJ1-4, with D maybe TRBD1 (5 bases). The germline CDR1 and CDR2 sequences are SGHNT and YYREEE (reference sequence). The CDR3 length is 16 residues. The ends were cut back, 1 base at V and 0 bases at J, with 10 bases in the middle. CDR3 sequence: CASSLRGIATNEKLFF. Here the CDR3 DNA reads TGTGCCAGCAGCTTGCGGGGGATTGCAACTAATGAAAAACTGTTTTTT.

The J gene is TRBJ2-2, the V gene TRBV18, with 10 bases aligning to TRBD1. The CDR3 extends over 16 amino acids. V lost 1 base, J lost 4 bases, and 3 bases stayed unmatched. Per the germline V gene, CDR1 is KGHSH and CDR2 is LQKENI. CDR3 nucleotides: TGTGCCAGCTCACCACGGGGACAGGGGAGCACCGGGGAGCTGTTTTTT. Amino acid sequence: CASSPRGQGSTGELFF.

This sequence joins TRBV27 and TRBJ2-1; D may be TRBD1 (5 bases). The CDR3 consists of 13 residues. Germline CDR1 reads MNHEY; CDR2 reads SMNVEV (reference sequence). V lost 3 bases, J lost 5 bases, and 8 bases lay in between. CDR3 nucleotides: TGTGCCAGCAGTTTCTTAGGGGACAATGAGCAGTTCTTC. Protein product: CASSFLGDNEQFF.

The DNA of the CDR3 is TGCAGCGTTGTCCCGACGACAGGCGCTACCTTTAATGGCTACACCTTC. Amino acid sequence: CSVVPTTGATFNGYTF. The chain employs TRBV29-1 and TRBJ1-2; D may be TRBD1 (6 bases). Trimming took 4 bases from V and 6 from J, leaving 24 bases between them. The CDR3 sequence is 16 residues long. CDR1 and CDR2 from the germline V gene are SQVTM and ANQGSEA.

Only one count was recorded for this clone. V usage is TRBV5-1 and J usage is TRBJ1-2; D ambiguous. CDR1 SGHRS and CDR2 YFSETQ come from the germline V gene. CDR3 length equals 15 residues. The V and J ends lost 3 bases and 8 bases respectively, with 20 bases between them. CDR3 bases: TGCGCCAGCAGCTCCGGACTTGAGAGGGTCGAGGGCTACACCTTC. Its translation: CASSSGLERVEGYTF.

This rearrangement joins TRBV11-2 to TRBJ2-2; the D is unclear. The CDR3 has 15 residues. CDR1 and CDR2 from the germline V gene are SGHAT and FQNNGV. V was shortened by 5 bases and J by 0 bases, with 10 bases between the two germline ends. CDR3 in amino acids: CASSPVTTNTGELFF. Written as DNA, the CDR3 is TGTGCCAGCAGCCCGGTAACCACGAACACCGGGGAGCTGTTTTTT.

This sequence joins TRBV5-1 and TRBJ1-3; 8 positions agree with TRBD1. The germline gives CDR1 SGHRS, CDR2 YFSETQ. This CDR3 has 18 amino acids. Germline trimming cut 6 bases from V and 0 bases from J; bases unmatched to any gene: 14. CDR3 region: CASTDRPTGGISGNTIYF. In DNA form, the CDR3 reads TGCGCCAGCACCGACCGACCAACAGGGGGGATCTCTGGAAACACCATATATTTT.

This chain uses TRBV3-1 (or the pseudogene TRBV3-2) with TRBJ1-2, with 8 bases that match TRBD1. Per germline, CDR1 LGHDT and CDR2 YNNKEL (reference sequence). CDR3 length: 13 amino acids. Losses at the gene ends were 7 bases for V and 5 bases for J; bases not matched to a gene: 6. The CDR3 sequence is CASKSRQGYGYTF. CDR3 sequence (DNA): TGTGCCAGCAAAAGTAGACAGGGGTATGGCTACACCTTC.

This chain links TRBV4-1 with TRBJ2-1, with a possible D match to TRBD2 (5 bases). Per the germline V gene, CDR1 is MGHRA and CDR2 is YSYEKL. V lost 2 bases to trimming and J lost 0 bases, with 8 bases between them. This CDR3 comprises 15 residues. CDR3 sequence: CASSQTRDSYNEQFF. DNA for the CDR3: TGCGCCAGCAGCCAAACTAGGGACTCCTACAATGAGCAGTTCTTC.

The V and J genes are TRBV9 and TRBJ1-2, with 9 bases matching TRBD1. CDR1 is SGDLS and CDR2 is YYNGEE in the germline V gene. Germline trimming cut 3 bases from V and 4 bases from J; bases unmatched to any gene: 7. The CDR3 contains 15 residues. In nucleotides, the CDR3 is TGTGCCAGCAGCGCTCAGGGACAGGGCTTCTATGGCTACACCTTC. Residues: CASSAQGQGFYGYTF.

The chain has TRBV4-1 and TRBJ1-2; perhaps TRBD1 as D (6 bases). V was cut by 3 bases and J by 7 bases, with 21 bases left in between. The length of the CDR3 is 16 residues. CDR1 and CDR2 from the germline V gene are MGHRA and YSYEKL. The CDR3 protein is CASSQSPGAGGGGYTF. The CDR3 DNA reads TGCGCCAGCAGCCAGAGCCCAGGGGCGGGTGGGGGTGGCTACACCTTC.

The rearrangement joins TRBV10-3 to TRBJ1-5, with D unclear. This CDR3 comprises 14 residues. Trimming cost V 7 bases and J 1 base, with 11 bases left between them. Germline-derived CDR1 and CDR2 are ENHRY and SYGVKD. CDR3 sequence reads: CAIKESGSNQPQHF. CDR3 DNA: TGTGCCATCAAGGAGAGCGGGAGCAATCAGCCCCAGCATTTT.

CDR3 loop: CASNHGTGGHSPLHF. The CDR3 nucleotides are TGTGCCAGCAATCACGGGACAGGGGGTCATTCACCCCTCCACTTT. The chain has TRBV6-5 and TRBJ1-6, with 11 bases fitting TRBD1. Losses at the gene ends were 7 bases for V and 8 bases for J; bases not matched to a gene: 7. Per germline, CDR1 MNHEY and CDR2 SVGAGI. CDR3 size: 15 residues.

Here the CDR3 reads CASRRTGLRGYTF. In nucleotides, the CDR3 is TGTGCCAGCAGACGGACAGGGTTGCGAGGCTACACCTTC. This chain uses TRBV12-3 or TRBV12-4 with TRBJ1-2; 8 bases align to TRBD1. V lost 6 bases and J lost 8; bases outside the gene matches: 8. This CDR3 spans 13 amino acids.

The chain combines TRBV19 with TRBJ2-1; 7 nucleotides align to TRBD1. CDR1 is LNHDA and CDR2 is SQIVND in the germline V gene (reference sequence). The CDR3 extends over 14 amino acids. With 5 bases clipped from V and 9 bases from J, the junction kept 10 bases outside the gene matches. CDR3 in DNA: TGTGCCAGTAGTGTACAGGGACAGCGGCGTGAGCAGTTCTTC. This codes for CASSVQGQRREQFF. Combining the CDR3 with reference TRBV19 and TRBJ2-1 gives the whole variable domain DGGITQSPKYLFRKEGQNVTLSCEQNLNHDAMYWYRQDPGQGLRLIYYSQIVNDFQKGDIAEGYSVSREKKESFPLTVTSAQKNPTAFYLCASSVQGQRREQFFGPGTRLTVL.

The count of this clone is one. The chain uses TRBV19 and TRBJ2-2; TRBD1 matches at 9 bases. V shed 4 bases and J 3 bases; nucleotides not matched to a gene: 6. CDR3 size: 16 residues. Per the germline V gene, CDR1 is LNHDA and CDR2 is SQIVND (reference sequence). CDR3 residues: CASSSGQGTYTGELFF. The CDR3 region has the DNA TGTGCCAGTAGTAGCGGACAGGGGACCTACACCGGGGAGCTGTTTTTT.

This chain connects TRBV30 to TRBJ1-4, with no clear D. Trimming shortened V by 4 bases and J by 6 bases, and 12 bases separated the two germline ends. This CDR3 contains 13 residues. Per the germline V gene, CDR1 is GTSNPN and CDR2 is SVGIG (reference sequence). CDR3 sequence (DNA): TGTGCCTGGAAGGACGATATTGATGAAAAACTGTTTTTT. It codes for CAWKDDIDEKLFF.

The chain joins TRBV2 to TRBJ1-1; 9 bases align to TRBD1. The CDR3 spans 13 residues. Germline values: CDR1 SNHLY, CDR2 FYNNEI. V lost 6 bases to trimming and J lost 11 bases; unmatched junction nucleotides: 10. CDR3 sequence: CASSPDRGAKAFF. The CDR3 DNA reads TGTGCCAGCAGCCCCGACAGGGGGGCGAAGGCTTTCTTT.

CDR3 coding DNA: TGCGCCAGCAGCACCTGGGGCGGCGGCTCCTACGAGCAGTACTTC. It codes for CASSTWGGGSYEQYF. The V call is TRBV5-1, the J call TRBJ2-7; D may be TRBD1 (5 bases). Trimming removed 4 bases at V and 0 bases at J, with 14 bases between. The germline V gene has CDR1 SGHRS and CDR2 YFSETQ. CDR3 size: 15 residues.

This clone occurred a few times. This sequence joins TRBV14 and TRBJ2-5; no reliable D call. Germline V gene sequence: CDR1 SGHDN, CDR2 FVKESK. The CDR3 covers 12 residues. Trimming left V 2 bases short and J 6 bases short, with 7 bases between. In DNA form, the CDR3 reads TGTGCCAGCAGCCAAAACTTCCAGACCCAGTACTTC. It codes for CASSQNFQTQYF. Variable domain in full (rest from reference TRBV14 and TRBJ2-5): EAGVTQFPSHSVIEKGQTVTLRCDPISGHDNLYWYRRVMGKEIKFLLHFVKESKQDESGMPNNRFLAERTGGTYSTLKVQPAELEDSGVYFCASSQNFQTQYFGPGTRLLVL.